What follows is one TCR beta chain and its context. Other DNA sequences in the same sample also yield this CDR3. Between the trimmed V and J ends, which lost 0 bases and 5 bases, there was a span of 8 bases. The CDR3 loop spans 13 amino acids. Germline values: CDR1 SGHRS, CDR2 YFSETQ. The PCR made use of 60 Vbeta and 13 Jbeta primers. Assay used: immunoSEQ multiplex PCR; TCRdb lists only in-frame clones, some missing. The table shows under 200,000 clones, with roughly 71% occurring only once. These data belong to a study of cytomegalovirus exposure and HLA in healthy donors. The specimen was PBMCs. This receptor was identified in a girl aged 5 to 17 in good health and CMV-seronegative. The chain couples TRBV5-1 to TRBJ1-1; no reliable D call. CDR3 in amino acids: CASSLDRVTEAFF. The CDR3 DNA follows: TGCGCCAGCAGCTTGGATCGGGTTACTGAAGCTTTCTTT.